The present entry profiles one T cell receptor (beta chain) with its context. The data were obtained in a study of T-cell reconstitution after alpha-beta-depleted transplantation in children. V gave up 0 bases and J gave up 6 bases, with 9 bases separating them. CDR3 length equals 13 residues. The germline V gene has CDR1 SGHRS and CDR2 YFSETQ. It was with unique molecular identifiers that the TCRbeta library was prepared. A single record per CDR3 protein comes from TCRdb applying MiXCR to the PCR reads. The table lists some 640,000 distinct CDR3 sequences, 16% of them singletons, with 1.1% in the top ten.

This clonotype was obtained from a human donor who donated a stem cell graft to a child with acute myeloid leukemia. Source: PBMCs from the stem cell graft donor, taken from the stem cell graft. The chain combines TRBV5-1 with TRBJ2-5; the D is unclear. Written as DNA, the CDR3 is TGCGCCAGCAGCTTGGAAGGGCTGAAGACCCAGTACTTC. Its protein product is CASSLEGLKTQYF.